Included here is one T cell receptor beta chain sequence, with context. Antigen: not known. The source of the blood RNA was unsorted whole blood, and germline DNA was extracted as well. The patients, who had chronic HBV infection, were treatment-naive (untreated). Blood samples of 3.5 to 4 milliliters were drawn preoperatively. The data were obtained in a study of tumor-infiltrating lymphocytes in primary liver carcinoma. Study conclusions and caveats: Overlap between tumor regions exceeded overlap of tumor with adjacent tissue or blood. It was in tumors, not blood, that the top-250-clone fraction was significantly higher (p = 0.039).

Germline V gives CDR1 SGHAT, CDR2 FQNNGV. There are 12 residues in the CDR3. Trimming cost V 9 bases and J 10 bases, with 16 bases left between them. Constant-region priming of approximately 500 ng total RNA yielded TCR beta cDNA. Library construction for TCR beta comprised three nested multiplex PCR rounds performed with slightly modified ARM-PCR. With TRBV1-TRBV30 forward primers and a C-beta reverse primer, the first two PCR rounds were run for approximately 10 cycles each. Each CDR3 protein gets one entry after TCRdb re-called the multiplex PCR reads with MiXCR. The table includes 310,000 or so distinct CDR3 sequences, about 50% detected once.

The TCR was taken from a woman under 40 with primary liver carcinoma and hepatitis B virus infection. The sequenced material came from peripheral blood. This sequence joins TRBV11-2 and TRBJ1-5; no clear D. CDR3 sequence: CASSFARGPQHF. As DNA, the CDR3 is TGTGCCAGTAGTTTTGCCAGAGGCCCCCAGCATTTT.